The sequence of this T cell receptor (beta chain) was determined in a study of cytomegalovirus exposure and HLA in healthy donors. Germline lookup yields CDR1 GTSNPN and CDR2 SVGIG (reference sequence). V gave up 2 bases and J gave up 2 bases, with 13 bases separating them. The CDR3 sequence is 14 residues long. The primer mix had 60 Vbeta and 13 Jbeta primers. Sequencing used immunoSEQ multiplex PCR; TCRdb keeps in-frame clones, though not all of them. Of 100,000 to 150,000 clones in the sample, approximately 69% are singletons; the top ten hold 3.5% to 4.5%. Sequencing was carried out using PBMCs. The TCR comes from a man aged 35-49 years in good health and CMV-seropositive. J is TRBJ2-7 and V is TRBV30; perhaps TRBD2 as D (6 bases). The CDR3 reads CAWSKPGLTYEQYF. The CDR3 DNA reads as TGTGCCTGGAGTAAACCGGGACTGACCTACGAGCAGTACTTC.